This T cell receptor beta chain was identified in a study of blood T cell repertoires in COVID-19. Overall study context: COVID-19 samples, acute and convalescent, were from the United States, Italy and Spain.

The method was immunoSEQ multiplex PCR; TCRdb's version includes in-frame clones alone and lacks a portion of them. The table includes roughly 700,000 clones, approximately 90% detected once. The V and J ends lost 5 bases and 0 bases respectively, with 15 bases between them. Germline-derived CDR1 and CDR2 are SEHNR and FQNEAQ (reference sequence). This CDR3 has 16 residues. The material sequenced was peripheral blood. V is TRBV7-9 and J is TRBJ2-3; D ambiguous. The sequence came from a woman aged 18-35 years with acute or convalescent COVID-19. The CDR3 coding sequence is TGTGCCAGCAGCCCCCGTCGTTTCTCTAGCACAGATACGCAGTATTTT. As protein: CASSPRRFSSTDTQYF.